Presented here are 20 T cell receptor beta chains from one specimen sequenced in a study of blood T cell repertoires in COVID-19. TCRdb keeps only in-frame clones here, not all; method: immunoSEQ multiplex PCR. The sample includes 50,000 to 70,000 clones, about 79% of them seen just once. Material: peripheral blood. Receptors originate from a human donor in a cohort sampled during active COVID-19.

The chain has TRBV25-1 and TRBJ1-6; D is unclear. The V end was cut by 4 bases, the J end by 10 bases, with 11 bases between. Per the germline V gene, CDR1 is MGHDK and CDR2 is SYGVNS. CDR3 length equals 13 residues. The DNA of the CDR3 is TGTGCCAGCAGTGGTAGGGAGGGCTCACCCCTCCACTTT. It specifies CASSGREGSPLHF.

A single count supports this clone. This chain joins TRBV7-2 and TRBJ1-2; the match to TRBD1 covers 8 bases. CDR1 is SGHTA and CDR2 is FQGNSA in the germline V gene. Germline trimming cut 5 bases from V and 7 bases from J; bases unmatched to any gene: 9. This CDR3 contains 14 residues. CDR3 sequence (DNA): TGTGCCAGCAGCAGAGCAGGGACAGGTCCTGGCTACACCTTC. Its protein product is CASSRAGTGPGYTF.

The chain employs TRBV6-5 and TRBJ2-1, with D perhaps matching TRBD1 (5 bases). V dropped 5 bases and J dropped 5 bases, with 10 bases sitting between them. Germline CDR1 reads MNHEY; CDR2 reads SVGAGI. The CDR3 spans 13 residues. The CDR3 sequence: CASSTGAHNEQFF. As DNA, the CDR3 is TGTGCCAGCAGTACTGGGGCGCACAATGAGCAGTTCTTC.

As for this clone: The sample holds other DNA sequences that translate to the same CDR3. The chain carries TRBV3-1 (or the pseudogene TRBV3-2) and TRBJ1-1, with D possibly TRBD1 on 5 matching bases. This CDR3 spans 14 amino acids. The V end was cut by 1 base, the J end by 4 bases, with 10 bases between. The V gene's germline CDR1 is LGHDT and CDR2 YNNKEL (reference sequence). CDR3 sequence reads: CASSQGRQGTEAFF. For the CDR3, the DNA is TGTGCCAGCAGCCAAGGCAGGCAGGGCACTGAAGCTTTCTTT.

The CDR3 DNA sequence: TGTGCCAGCAGCCAAGGACAGGTGGCCTATGGCTACACCTTC. It translates to CASSQGQVAYGYTF. The chain is built from TRBV6-6 and TRBJ1-2; 7 bases match TRBD1. The CDR3 has 14 amino acids. Germline assignment: CDR1 MNHNY and CDR2 SVGAGI (reference sequence). V lost 6 bases to trimming and J lost 4 bases; unmatched junction nucleotides: 8.

The V and J genes are TRBV27 and TRBJ1-4, with D unresolved. The CDR3 sequence is 14 residues long. Trimming removed 6 bases at V and 7 bases at J, with 15 bases between. CDR1 is MNHEY, CDR2 SMNVEV, per germline (reference sequence). The CDR3 DNA reads TGTGCCAGCAGCCCCGGGATTGTGAGTGAAAAACTGTTTTTT. Encoded protein: CASSPGIVSEKLFF.

The rearrangement links TRBV30 to TRBJ1-1; unclear D gene. Trimming removed 4 bases at V and 5 bases at J, with 11 bases between. CDR1 and CDR2 (germline): GTSNPN, SVGIG (reference sequence). CDR3 length: 12 amino acids. CDR3 DNA: TGTGCCTGGAATATGGGCCGGACTGAAGCTTTCTTT. Translated, it gives CAWNMGRTEAFF.

The chain combines TRBV19 with TRBJ1-1; D not resolved. The CDR3 loop spans 15 amino acids. V was cut by 2 bases and J by 6 bases, with 16 bases left in between. CDR1 is LNHDA, CDR2 SQIVND, per germline (reference sequence). DNA of the CDR3: TGTGCCAGTAGTATAACGAGGGCGCGGGTAGCTGAAGCTTTCTTT. This translates into CASSITRARVAEAFF.

The gene calls are TRBV6-5 and TRBJ2-2, with 9 nucleotides matching TRBD1. The germline CDR1 and CDR2 sequences are MNHEY and SVGAGI. The CDR3 has 15 amino acids. Losses at the gene ends were 6 bases for V and 3 bases for J; bases not matched to a gene: 5. This CDR3 is CASRGQGGYTGELFF. The CDR3 DNA follows: TGTGCCAGCAGGGGACAGGGAGGGTACACCGGGGAGCTGTTTTTT.

The count of this clone is one. The J gene is TRBJ2-4, the V gene TRBV6-5; weak D call: TRBD1 (6 bases). Trimming removed 6 bases at V and 5 bases at J, with 17 bases between. CDR1 MNHEY and CDR2 SVGAGI come from the germline V gene. The CDR3 length is 15 residues. CDR3 DNA: TGTGCCAGCAGCTTATCGATCAGGGGCGAAAACATTCAGTACTTC. It codes for CASSLSIRGENIQYF.

In this sample, this clone turned up a few times. The gene calls are TRBV5-1 and TRBJ1-1, with D maybe TRBD1 (5 bases). Germline V gene data show CDR1 as SGHRS and CDR2 as YFSETQ. The CDR3 extends over 14 amino acids. V dropped 7 bases and J dropped 0 bases, with 13 bases sitting between them. The CDR3 protein is CASSTEPMNTEAFF. CDR3 bases: TGCGCCAGCTCGACAGAACCTATGAACACTGAAGCTTTCTTT.

The rearrangement links TRBV15 to TRBJ1-4, with TRBD1 identical over 12 bases. Per the germline V gene, CDR1 is LNHNV and CDR2 is YYDKDF (reference sequence). The CDR3 has 16 amino acids. Trimming removed 5 bases from V and 2 bases from J; junction bases left unmatched: 3. This CDR3 is CATSGTGGNTNEKLFF. Written as DNA, the CDR3 is TGTGCCACCAGCGGGACAGGGGGCAACACTAATGAAAAACTGTTTTTT.

The V call is TRBV4-3, the J call TRBJ1-6, with a tentative D call TRBD1 (5 bases). The CDR3 extends over 15 amino acids. CDR1 is LGHNA and CDR2 is YSLEER in the germline V gene. Deletions cut 0 bases from V and 8 bases from J, with 11 bases between. CDR3 coding DNA: TGCGCCAGCAGCCAAGAGGGCCAGGGATATTCACCCCTCCACTTT. Residues: CASSQEGQGYSPLHF.

This rearrangement joins TRBV6-6 to TRBJ2-7, with D uncertain. CDR3 length: 12 residues. Germline CDR1 reads MNHNY; CDR2 reads SVGAGI (reference sequence). V was cut by 0 bases and J by 6 bases, with 6 bases left in between. CDR3 region: CASSYSSSEQYF. The CDR3 DNA reads as TGTGCCAGCAGTTACTCGTCATCCGAGCAGTACTTC.

This chain connects TRBV18 to TRBJ2-4; 9 bases match TRBD1. This CDR3 region has 14 residues. V was clipped by 8 bases and J by 1 base; unmatched bases: 3. CDR1 KGHSH and CDR2 LQKENI come from the germline V gene. Written as DNA, the CDR3 is TGTGCCAGCAACGGACAGGGGGCCAAAAACATTCAGTACTTC. It codes for CASNGQGAKNIQYF.

The chain carries TRBV6-2 or TRBV6-3 and TRBJ1-2, with 10 bases that match TRBD1. The CDR3 runs to 16 residues. V was pared by 4 bases and J by 1 base, with 6 bases of the junction left unmatched. Germline values: CDR1 MNHEY, CDR2 SVGEGT. This chain's CDR3 is CASSFPTGGLNYGYTF. As DNA, the CDR3 is TGTGCCAGCAGTTTTCCGACAGGGGGCCTTAACTATGGCTACACCTTC.

The sample holds one count of this clone. CDR3 amino acids: CASSQSGSGNTIYF. The CDR3 DNA follows: TGTGCCAGCAGCCAATCAGGATCTGGAAACACCATATATTTT. V is TRBV3-1 (or the pseudogene TRBV3-2) and J is TRBJ1-3; D not resolved. The length of the CDR3 is 14 residues. Germline-derived CDR1 and CDR2 are LGHDT and YNNKEL (reference sequence). With 2 bases removed from V and 1 base from J, the gap between germline ends came to 6 bases.

The genes are TRBV30 and TRBJ2-7; the D gene is possibly TRBD2 (6 bases). Germline V gene sequence: CDR1 GTSNPN, CDR2 SVGIG (reference sequence). This CDR3 is built from 12 residues. V dropped 3 bases and J dropped 6 bases, with 12 bases sitting between them. This CDR3 reads CAWRPGVSEQYF. The CDR3 bases are TGTGCCTGGAGGCCGGGAGTATCCGAGCAGTACTTC.

J is TRBJ2-7 and V is TRBV30; D is undetermined. The CDR3 is 11 amino acids. Trimming stripped 3 bases from V and 4 bases from J, with 7 bases between. Germline lookup yields CDR1 GTSNPN and CDR2 SVGIG (reference sequence). The CDR3 region is CAWSEVYEQYF. The CDR3 DNA is TGTGCCTGGAGCGAGGTTTACGAGCAGTACTTC.

The V call is TRBV27, the J call TRBJ1-6, with unresolved D. Germline V gene lookup returns CDR1 MNHEY and CDR2 SMNVEV (reference sequence). The CDR3 extends over 15 amino acids. Trimming took off 6 bases at V and 10 bases at J, with 19 bases between the two ends. CDR3 in DNA: TGTGCCAGCAGACCTCTCGGCGGGGTGGACTCACCCCTCCACTTT. This gives the protein CASRPLGGVDSPLHF.